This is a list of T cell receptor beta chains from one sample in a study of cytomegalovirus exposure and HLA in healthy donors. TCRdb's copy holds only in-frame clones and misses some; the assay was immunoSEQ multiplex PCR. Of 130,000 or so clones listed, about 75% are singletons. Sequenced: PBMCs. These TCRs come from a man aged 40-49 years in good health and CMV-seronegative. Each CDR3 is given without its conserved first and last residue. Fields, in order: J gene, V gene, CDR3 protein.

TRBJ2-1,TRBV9,ASRPAASYNEQF
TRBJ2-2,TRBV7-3,ASSLRSVDTGELF
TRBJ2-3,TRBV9,ASSVEERGFLDTQY
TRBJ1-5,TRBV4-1,ASSGGGQPQH
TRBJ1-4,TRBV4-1,ASTTGGADEKLF
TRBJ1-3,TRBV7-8,ASSSGHLNSGNTIY
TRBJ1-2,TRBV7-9,ASSPSDTDRVKGYT
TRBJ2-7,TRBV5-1,ASSWGGPNEQY
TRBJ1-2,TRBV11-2,ASSYGGGADYGYT
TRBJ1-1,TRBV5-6,ASSHRQALEAF
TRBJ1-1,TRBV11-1,ASSLIGQRNTEAF
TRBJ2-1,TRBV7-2,ASSSGYNEQF
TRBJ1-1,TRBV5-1,ASSASGITEAF
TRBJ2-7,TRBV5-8,ASSSRQVLNEQY
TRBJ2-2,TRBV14,ASSQGTGAFTGELF
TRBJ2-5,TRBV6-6,ASSFGQGRGRETQY
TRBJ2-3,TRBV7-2,ASSSPGGYTQY
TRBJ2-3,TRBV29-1,SVVTSGGDTQY
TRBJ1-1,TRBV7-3,ASSSGQGLNTEAF
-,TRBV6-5,ASSTGTGSYEQY
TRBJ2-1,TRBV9,ASSASLGNNEQF
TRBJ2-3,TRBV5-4,ASSLKGLAGWADTQY
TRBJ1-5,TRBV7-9,ASSPGGAGRQPQH
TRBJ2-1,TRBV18,ASSPLSGLSNNEQF
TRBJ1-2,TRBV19,ASSIDLGTGRYGYT
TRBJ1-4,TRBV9,ASSVPVGPPGEGQGLRWLF
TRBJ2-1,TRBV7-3,ASSTPGTSGGPSPYNEQF
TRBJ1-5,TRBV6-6,ASRETGTGNQPQH
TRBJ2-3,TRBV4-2,ASSQDWGPTDTQY
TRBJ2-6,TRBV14,ASSQGQGPGANVLT
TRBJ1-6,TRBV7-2,ASSYFGDTNSPLH
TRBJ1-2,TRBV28,ASSSLTGGTPFYGYT
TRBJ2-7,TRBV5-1,ASSLEQGEGEQY
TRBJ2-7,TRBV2,ASSEQGADDEQY
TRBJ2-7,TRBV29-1,SVSAGLPYEQY